This T cell receptor beta chain emerged from a study of T cells in Graves' hyperthyroidism and ophthalmopathy. Germline CDR1 and CDR2: GTSNPN and SVGIG (reference sequence). The V and J ends lost 0 bases and 4 bases respectively, with 8 bases between them. This CDR3 is 13 amino acids long. Amplification of TCR beta CDR3 regions used RNA as the template. HTBI primers were employed in a first-round RT-PCR of the TCR CDR3. TCRdb ran MiXCR on the multiplex PCR reads and lists one entry per CDR3 protein. The table shows about 600,000 distinct CDR3 sequences, with approximately 14% occurring only once. In the ophthalmopathy cohort, Clinical Activity Score was at least 3, NOSPECS grade at least 4, and duration under 3 months. This clonotype has only a few counts.

The V call is TRBV30, the J call TRBJ2-3; no clear D gene. The specimen was blood. The origin of this receptor is a woman between 18 and 29 years old with Graves' ophthalmopathy. DNA of the CDR3: TGTGCCTGGAGTGTACAAGGAGCAGATACGCAGTATTTT. Residues: CAWSVQGADTQYF. The whole variable domain, filled in from reference TRBV30 and TRBJ2-3, reads SQTIHQWPATLVQPVGSPLSLECTVEGTSNPNLYWYRQAAGRGLQLLFYSVGIGQISSEVPQNLSASRPQDRQFILSSKKLLLSDSGFYLCAWSVQGADTQYFGPGTRLTVL.